This T cell receptor (beta chain) was documented in a study of T cell responses to AZD1222 COVID-19 vaccine (dated by TCRdb to about 2021). About the full investigation: A total of 240 or so trial participants underwent TCR sequencing, of whom 207 had received two doses of AZD1222 and some 25 had received two doses of the MenACWY control vaccine. Trial participants were enrolled into age subgroups of 18-55, 56-69 and 70-plus years, which contained about 160, 30 and 59 TCR-sequenced participants, respectively.

What the authors observed across the whole study: No day 14 peak-response samples were available, so repertoires were characterized only after the peak T cell response. Nearly half of unique spike-specific TCRs reportedly recognized epitopes outside regions mutated in the B.1.351 and B.1.1.7 variants. Most participants were white British and females outnumbered males, and the authors suggested that clonal diversity may have been underestimated. Vaccine-associated CD4 TCRs spanned the whole spike protein, with dominant responses in regions 160-218 and 743-854. Only a handful of AZD1222 recipients were SARS-CoV-2 seropositive at baseline, limiting conclusions about previously exposed vaccinees. The 56-69-year group was small, and its depth increase did not reach significance, likely because of low power. Spike-specific TCR breadth and depth rose significantly after two AZD1222 doses compared with day 0 and with MenACWY recipients.

The CDR3 regions of human TCRbeta chains were subjected to immunosequencing. The authors processed their data as follows. Repertoire TCRs were matched against a reference library of SARS-CoV-2-specific TCRs generated with the MIRA antigen-specificity platform. Breadth was defined as the fraction of unique TCRs that were SARS-CoV-2-associated, and depth was defined as the fraction of total T cells that were SARS-CoV-2-associated. Using the MIRA data, each spike-specific TCR was mapped to the spike region that the TCR reacts to and placed in a CD4 or CD8 class. Log10-transformed breadth and depth values were compared by one-way ANOVA with Sidak's multiple comparisons tests. TCRdb obtained this table from immuneACCESS and retained in-frame rearrangements with V and J assigned. These tables miss some clones; where compared with another copy, unresolved V genes account for less than half of the shortfall, and the remainder is unexplained. Clone size and the V and J calls come from that table; the DNA yielded D and trimming. Here the sample has roughly 200,000 clones; 85% to 95% occur a single time. Around 0.98% of the sample goes to the ten largest clones.

As to this clone: This clone's antigen is unknown. One base away there is no much larger clone; base qualities are not given.

The intended sense of this specimen's time point label: about 28 days (+/-7) after the second vaccine dose. Taken with the paper, the label for treatment or condition translates to: meningococcal conjugate vaccine given as trial control. Vaccinee samples were obtained from the UK trials COV001 and COV002, which included a single-blind randomized controlled phase 2/3 trial of AZD1222 (ChAdOx1 nCoV-19) in healthy adults. Trial participant PBMC samples were collected at day 0 and day 28 after the second dose for TCRbeta chain sequencing. The germline V gene yields MNHEY for CDR1 and SVGAGI for CDR2. The CDR3 runs 13 amino acids, cysteine and phenylalanine included. The kept DNA is CDR3 alone, 39 bases in frame from the first base. Deletion took 7 bases off V and 4 bases off J, with a span of 13 bases between the germline ends.

In this chain, TRBV6-5 is recombined with TRBJ1-2; the D region possibly corresponds to TRBD1 (6 bases align). This receptor was taken from an adult who received the MenACWY meningococcal vaccine as a control. Source: peripheral blood, taken 28 days after the second dose of the MenACWY control vaccine. Here is the DNA: TGTGCCAGCACCCTGGGACATACCTATGGCTACACCTTC. Its translation is CASTLGHTYGYTF.